Presented here are 10 T cell receptor beta chains from one specimen sequenced in a study of cytomegalovirus exposure and HLA in healthy donors. Primers included in the PCR were 60 Vbeta and 13 Jbeta primers. Sequencing used immunoSEQ multiplex PCR; TCRdb keeps in-frame clones, though not all of them. Altogether some 200,000 clones are present, approximately 85% being singletons, with the ten largest covering over 1.5%. The material sequenced was PBMCs. These receptor sequences come from a girl aged 10-17 years in good health and CMV-seropositive.

The genes are TRBV14 and TRBJ2-7; D is unclear. This CDR3 spans 12 amino acids. V lost 6 bases and J lost 8, with 14 bases in between. Per germline, CDR1 SGHDN and CDR2 FVKESK. CDR3 in DNA: TGTGCCAGCAGTCATGACTCTGGCAAGCAGTACTTC. Amino acid sequence: CASSHDSGKQYF.

The chain carries TRBV13 and TRBJ2-7, with D unclear. The V and J ends lost 1 base and 1 base respectively, with 5 bases between them. The CDR3 length is 13 residues. In germline, CDR1 is PRHDT, CDR2 FYEKMQ (reference sequence). DNA for the CDR3: TGTGCCAGCAGCTTAGTCAGGTCCTACGAGCAGTACTTC. This encodes CASSLVRSYEQYF.

The rearrangement uses TRBV5-4 and TRBJ1-6, with TRBD1 matching 7 bases. V gave up 5 bases and J gave up 13 bases; unmatched junction bases: 15. CDR3 length equals 15 residues. In germline, CDR1 is SGHNT, CDR2 YYREEE (reference sequence). The CDR3 reads CASSYSPGQFGPLHF. The DNA for the CDR3 is TGTGCCAGCAGTTACTCCCCGGGACAGTTCGGTCCCCTCCACTTT.

CDR3 loop: CASSLTSGGIRYEQYF. In DNA, the CDR3 is TGTGCCAGCAGTTTGACTAGCGGGGGGATACGCTACGAGCAGTACTTC. The chain employs TRBV27 and TRBJ2-7, with TRBD2 matching 13 bases. Germline-derived CDR1 and CDR2 are MNHEY and SMNVEV (reference sequence). The CDR3 is 16 residues long. V gave up 3 bases and J gave up 3 bases; unmatched junction bases: 5.

This clone occurred a few times. The chain has TRBV5-1 and TRBJ1-2; 8 positions match TRBD1. Germline V gene sequence: CDR1 SGHRS, CDR2 YFSETQ. The CDR3 runs 17 residues. Trimming cost V 1 base and J 3 bases; bases outside gene matches: 11. The CDR3 region has the DNA TGCGCCAGCAGCTTGCGGTCAGGGGGCGTAGTGGACTATGGCTACACCTTC. Protein product: CASSLRSGGVVDYGYTF.

V usage is TRBV7-2 and J usage is TRBJ2-7, with 10 bases aligning to TRBD1. Trimming removed 5 bases from V and 3 bases from J; junction bases left unmatched: 7. The germline gives CDR1 SGHTA, CDR2 FQGNSA. The CDR3 is 15 amino acids. The CDR3 is CASSRGTGDIYEQYF. The CDR3 coding sequence is TGTGCCAGCAGCCGGGGGACAGGGGACATCTACGAGCAGTACTTC.

The rearrangement joins TRBV4-3 to TRBJ1-5, with D perhaps TRBD1 (5 bases). This CDR3 comprises 14 residues. Germline V gives CDR1 LGHNA, CDR2 YSLEER. V lost 0 bases and J 7 bases, leaving 10 bases between the germline ends. This CDR3 reads CASSQDFGGQPQHF. DNA for the CDR3: TGCGCCAGCAGCCAAGATTTCGGGGGACAGCCCCAGCATTTT.

V usage is TRBV27 and J usage is TRBJ2-4; tentatively, D is TRBD2 (5 bases). The V end was cut by 7 bases, the J end by 7 bases, with 8 bases between. This CDR3 has 11 residues. CDR1 and CDR2 (germline): MNHEY, SMNVEV (reference sequence). The CDR3, as DNA: TGTGCCAGCACACGAGGGAACATTCAGTACTTC. Translation: CASTRGNIQYF.

The chain has TRBV11-2 and TRBJ1-4; D is unresolved. Germline V CDR1 and CDR2: SGHAT, FQNNGV. V gave up 4 bases and J gave up 1 base, with 7 bases separating them. The length of the CDR3 is 14 residues. The chain's CDR3 is CASSSRLTNEKLFF. CDR3 sequence (DNA): TGTGCCAGCAGCTCCAGGTTAACTAATGAAAAACTGTTTTTT.

V and J are TRBV4-3 and TRBJ1-1; TRBD1 is a possible D gene (5 bases). This CDR3 has 16 amino acids. V gave up 0 bases and J gave up 7 bases, with 18 bases separating them. Germline-derived CDR1 and CDR2 are LGHNA and YSLEER. The CDR3 sequence: CASSQDALGGGNEAFF. The CDR3 DNA reads TGCGCCAGCAGCCAAGATGCTCTGGGGGGGGGTAATGAAGCTTTCTTT.